The rows below give T cell receptor beta chains drawn from one sample of a study of identifying expanded T cells in peripheral blood. TCRdb keeps only in-frame clones here, not all; method: immunoSEQ multiplex PCR. The sample carries around 100,000 clones, around 88% recorded once. Sequenced: blood. These receptors came from a person aged 18 to 70 in good health. CDR3s include the opening cysteine and the closing phenylalanine or tryptophan. The D gene is left open where the match is weak. Only some rows state a clone size, as once, few, many or a class for expanded clones.

D: .
V: TRBV4-3
length: 13
size: .
J: TRBJ2-7
CDR3: CASSQDGGYEQYF
DNA: TGCGCCAGCAGCCAAGACGGTGGATACGAGCAGTACTTC

D: TRBD1
V: TRBV5-6
length: 16
size: once
J: TRBJ2-2
CDR3: CASSYRDRGFAGELFF
DNA: TGTGCCAGCAGCTATAGGGACAGGGGGTTCGCCGGGGAGCTGTTTTTT

D: .
V: TRBV18
length: 13
size: few
J: TRBJ2-7
CDR3: CASSPTEGYEQYF
DNA: TGTGCCAGCTCACCGACAGAAGGCTACGAGCAGTACTTC

D: .
V: TRBV29-1
length: 15
size: once
J: TRBJ2-3
CDR3: CSVAGSQSQSDTQYF
DNA: TGCAGCGTTGCCGGTAGCCAAAGCCAGTCGGATACGCAGTATTTT

D: TRBD2
V: TRBV11-2
length: 17
size: .
J: TRBJ2-3
CDR3: CASSLGTSGGFTDTQYF
DNA: TGTGCCAGCAGCTTAGGGACTAGCGGGGGGTTCACAGATACGCAGTATTTT

D: .
V: TRBV6-6
length: 15
size: .
J: TRBJ1-3
CDR3: CASSSPRGSGNTIYF
DNA: TGTGCCAGCAGTTCGCCCCGGGGCTCTGGAAACACCATATATTTT

D: .
V: TRBV11-2
length: 15
size: .
J: TRBJ1-4
CDR3: CASSLGTGRNEKLFF
DNA: TGTGCCAGCAGCTTAGGGACGGGCCGTAATGAAAAACTGTTTTTT

D: TRBD2
V: TRBV14
length: 15
size: .
J: TRBJ2-5
CDR3: CASSPFRSGGETQYF
DNA: TGTGCCAGCAGCCCTTTCCGGAGCGGGGGAGAGACCCAGTACTTC

D: .
V: TRBV6-4
length: 14
size: .
J: TRBJ2-3
CDR3: CASSTGGGTDTQYF
DNA: TGTGCCAGCAGTACAGGCGGTGGAACAGATACGCAGTATTTT

D: TRBD1
V: TRBV5-5
length: 14
size: .
J: TRBJ1-2
CDR3: CASSLGTANYGYTF
DNA: TGTGCCAGCAGCCTAGGGACAGCAAACTATGGCTACACCTTC

D: TRBD2
V: TRBV11-2
length: 15
size: .
J: TRBJ2-1
CDR3: CASSSTGGAYNEQFF
DNA: TGTGCCAGCAGCTCCACGGGGGGGGCCTACAATGAGCAGTTCTTC

D: .
V: TRBV7-2
length: 14
size: .
J: TRBJ2-7
CDR3: CASSSPPSSYEQYF
DNA: TGTGCCAGCAGCTCTCCTCCTAGCTCCTACGAGCAGTACTTC

D: TRBD1
V: TRBV2
length: 15
size: .
J: TRBJ2-5
CDR3: CASKMGQAKQETQYF
DNA: TGTGCCAGCAAGATGGGACAGGCAAAACAAGAGACCCAGTACTTC

D: .
V: TRBV5-5
length: 15
size: .
J: TRBJ1-5
CDR3: CASSLWVAGNQPQHF
DNA: TGTGCCAGCAGCTTATGGGTGGCGGGCAATCAGCCCCAGCATTTT

D: .
V: TRBV5-1
length: 11
size: .
J: TRBJ1-5
CDR3: CASSLSQPQHF
DNA: TGCGCCAGCAGCTTGAGTCAGCCCCAGCATTTT

D: .
V: TRBV5-6
length: 14
size: .
J: TRBJ2-7
CDR3: CASSSRTRAYEQYF
DNA: TGTGCCAGCAGCTCCCGGACACGGGCCTACGAGCAGTACTTC

D: TRBD1
V: TRBV7-8
length: 15
size: once
J: TRBJ2-3
CDR3: CASSPTPDRADTQYF
DNA: TGTGCCAGCAGCCCTACCCCCGACAGGGCAGATACGCAGTATTTT

D: .
V: TRBV11-1
length: 14
size: few
J: TRBJ1-4
CDR3: CASSRSGVNEKLFF
DNA: TGTGCCAGCAGCCGAAGCGGGGTTAATGAAAAACTGTTTTTT

D: .
V: TRBV7-2
length: 15
size: .
J: TRBJ2-7
CDR3: CASSPSIQGTYEQYF
DNA: TGTGCCAGCAGCCCCTCCATACAGGGTACCTACGAGCAGTACTTC

D: TRBD1
V: TRBV5-1
length: 18
size: .
J: TRBJ1-6
CDR3: CASSPGAGTGKNNSPLHF
DNA: TGCGCCAGCAGCCCGGGGGCCGGGACAGGGAAGAATAATTCACCCCTCCACTTT

D: TRBD1
V: TRBV5-4
length: 15
size: once
J: TRBJ2-2
CDR3: CASSWGQGITGELFF
DNA: TGTGCCAGCAGCTGGGGACAGGGTATAACCGGGGAGCTGTTTTTT

D: .
V: TRBV5-3
length: 14
size: .
J: TRBJ1-6
CDR3: CAGSPSSYNSPLHF
DNA: TGTGCCGGGTCACCGAGCTCCTATAATTCACCCCTCCACTTT

D: .
V: TRBV6-5
length: 10
size: .
J: TRBJ2-1
CDR3: CASRDNEQFF
DNA: TGTGCCAGCAGAGACAATGAGCAGTTCTTC

D: .
V: TRBV6-5
length: 13
size: .
J: TRBJ2-7
CDR3: CASTQLSSYEQYF
DNA: TGTGCCAGCACCCAACTTAGCTCCTACGAGCAGTACTTC

D: .
V: TRBV18
length: 16
size: .
J: TRBJ1-6
CDR3: CASSPAHLDRNSPLHF
DNA: TGTGCCAGCTCACCCGCCCACCTGGATCGGAATTCACCCCTCCACTTT

D: .
V: TRBV7-9
length: 13
size: .
J: TRBJ2-5
CDR3: CASSPRGAETQYF
DNA: TGTGCCAGCAGCCCGAGGGGCGCAGAGACCCAGTACTTC

D: TRBD2
V: TRBV7-2
length: 17
size: .
J: TRBJ2-3
CDR3: CASSLAIGGGAPDTQYF
DNA: TGTGCCAGCAGCTTAGCGATCGGCGGGGGGGCCCCAGATACGCAGTATTTT

D: .
V: TRBV5-3
length: 9
size: .
J: TRBJ2-5
CDR3: CARRETQYF
DNA: TGTGCCAGAAGGGAGACCCAGTACTTC

D: .
V: TRBV5-1
length: 14
size: few
J: TRBJ2-1
CDR3: CASSLLASYNEQFF
DNA: TGCGCCAGCAGCTTACTAGCCTCCTACAATGAGCAGTTCTTC

D: TRBD2
V: TRBV30
length: 18
size: .
J: TRBJ2-2
CDR3: CAWSVSSGADGNTGELFF
DNA: TGTGCCTGGAGTGTTTCTAGCGGGGCCGATGGTAACACCGGGGAGCTGTTTTTT

D: TRBD2
V: TRBV7-2
length: 16
size: once
J: TRBJ2-5
CDR3: CASSLIRGGGQETQYF
DNA: TGTGCCAGCAGCTTAATCCGGGGGGGCGGGCAAGAGACCCAGTACTTC

D: .
V: TRBV7-2
length: 15
size: .
J: TRBJ1-5
CDR3: CASSLAVHRGEPQHF
DNA: TGTGCCAGCAGCTTAGCGGTTCACCGTGGTGAGCCCCAGCATTTT

D: .
V: TRBV2
length: 13
size: .
J: TRBJ1-4
CDR3: CASTQGNREKLFF
DNA: TGTGCCAGCACTCAAGGGAACCGAGAAAAACTGTTTTTT

D: .
V: TRBV29-1
length: 13
size: .
J: TRBJ1-5
CDR3: CSVGQNSNQPQHF
DNA: TGCAGCGTTGGACAGAATAGCAATCAGCCCCAGCATTTT

D: TRBD1
V: TRBV11-2
length: 15
size: .
J: TRBJ1-1
CDR3: CASSPRTGAPTEAFF
DNA: TGTGCCAGCAGCCCAAGGACAGGGGCCCCTACTGAAGCTTTCTTT

D: TRBD1
V: TRBV27
length: 15
size: .
J: TRBJ2-3
CDR3: CASSRTGHFTDTQYF
DNA: TGTGCCAGCAGTCGGACAGGGCATTTCACAGATACGCAGTATTTT

D: .
V: TRBV29-1
length: 13
size: .
J: TRBJ1-4
CDR3: CSVGSATNEKLFF
DNA: TGCAGCGTTGGGTCCGCAACTAATGAAAAACTGTTTTTT

D: .
V: TRBV4-1
length: 15
size: .
J: TRBJ1-5
CDR3: CASSQLTYSNQPQHF
DNA: TGCGCCAGCAGCCAACTTACTTATAGCAATCAGCCCCAGCATTTT

D: .
V: TRBV28
length: 13
size: once
J: TRBJ2-7
CDR3: CASSTRDGYEQYF
DNA: TGTGCCAGCAGTACCCGGGACGGTTACGAGCAGTACTTC

D: .
V: TRBV11-2
length: 15
size: .
J: TRBJ2-7
CDR3: CASSLLVGAEDEQYF
DNA: TGTGCCAGCAGCTTATTGGTGGGGGCGGAAGACGAGCAGTACTTC

D: TRBD2
V: TRBV9
length: 19
size: .
J: TRBJ2-3
CDR3: CASSVETSGGRPDTDTQYF
DNA: TGTGCCAGCAGCGTAGAGACTAGCGGGGGGCGACCTGACACAGATACGCAGTATTTT

D: .
V: TRBV10-3
length: 18
size: .
J: TRBJ1-6
CDR3: CAISESTRAGRNNSPLHF
DNA: TGTGCCATCAGTGAGTCGACCCGGGCGGGGAGGAATAATTCACCCCTCCACTTT

D: TRBD1
V: TRBV7-9
length: 15
size: .
J: TRBJ1-2
CDR3: CASSSGQGTNYGYTF
DNA: TGTGCCAGCAGCTCTGGACAGGGAACTAACTATGGCTACACCTTC

D: TRBD1
V: TRBV5-4
length: 14
size: .
J: TRBJ1-4
CDR3: CASSGDRGPEKLFF
DNA: TGTGCCAGCAGCGGGGACAGGGGGCCTGAAAAACTGTTTTTT

D: .
V: TRBV5-4
length: 11
size: few
J: TRBJ1-1
CDR3: CASSSGRVAFF
DNA: TGTGCCAGCAGCTCTGGCCGTGTAGCTTTCTTT

D: .
V: TRBV28
length: 11
size: .
J: TRBJ1-5
CDR3: CASSQGQPQHF
DNA: TGTGCCAGCAGCCAGGGACAGCCCCAGCATTTT

D: TRBD1
V: TRBV30
length: 17
size: .
J: TRBJ1-3
CDR3: CAWSGGTGALSGNTIYF
DNA: TGTGCCTGGAGTGGGGGGACAGGAGCCCTCTCTGGAAACACCATATATTTT

D: .
V: TRBV11-2
length: 12
size: .
J: TRBJ2-5
CDR3: CASSLDLRTQYF
DNA: TGTGCCAGCAGCTTAGATCTTAGAACCCAGTACTTC